This entry is about one TCR beta chain. Germline V gene sequence: CDR1 MGHRA, CDR2 YSYEKL. Trimming pared 1 base from V and 5 bases from J, leaving 12 bases between. The CDR3 is 14 amino acids. Generated by immunoSEQ multiplex PCR, the TCRdb table keeps only in-frame clones and is missing some. The table includes about 60,000 clones, 90% to 97% detected once. These data originate in a study of T cell changes during pregnancy in multiple sclerosis. The source of this sequence is a female donor with multiple sclerosis, enrolled in a pregnancy study. Source: CD8+ T cells from peripheral blood mononuclear cells, taken after pregnancy. The chain employs TRBV4-1 and TRBJ2-7; weak D call: TRBD2 (6 bases). CDR3 in amino acids: CASSQVAGGNEQYF. The CDR3, as DNA: TGCGCCAGCAGCCAAGTTGCGGGCGGGAACGAGCAGTACTTC.